These T cell receptor beta chains were read from a single sample in a study of T-cell memory formation after mild COVID-19. TCRdb fed the 5' RACE reads into MiXCR, producing one record per CDR3 protein. The repertoire has approximately 250,000 distinct CDR3 sequences, 15% of them found once; the top ten carry 2.1%. What was sequenced was PBMCs or a T cell subset sorted from them (not recorded which). These receptors all come from an adult woman who had mild COVID-19 (a few samples of this study predate the infection). Cell type and time point are not known. Both conserved end residues are part of each CDR3. D genes are given only for firm matches. Clone size is given for some rows only: seen once, a few or many times, or a class if the clone is expanded.

D gene | clone size | CDR3 length | J gene | V gene | CDR3 DNA | CDR3 protein
NA | many | 14 | TRBJ2-1 | TRBV5-1 | TGCGCCAGCACTGCGGGCTCCTTATACAATGAGCAGTTCTTC | CASTAGSLYNEQFF
TRBD1 | NA | 14 | TRBJ1-2 | TRBV9 | TGTGCCAGCAGCGTTTTGGGACAGAACTATGGCTACACCTTC | CASSVLGQNYGYTF
NA | NA | 13 | TRBJ1-5 | TRBV6-5 | TGTGCCAGCAAACAGGGTTTAGATCAGCCCCAGCATTTT | CASKQGLDQPQHF
TRBD1 | NA | 15 | TRBJ2-7 | TRBV11-2 | TGTGCCAGCAGCTTAAGTATCCAGGGGGACTACGAGCAGTACTTC | CASSLSIQGDYEQYF
NA | few | 13 | TRBJ2-2 | TRBV2 | TGTGCCAGCAGTGAAGCGATAATCGGGGAGCTGTTTTTT | CASSEAIIGELFF
NA | NA | 15 | TRBJ1-4 | TRBV5-1 | TGCGCCAGCAGCTTGTTGGCAGGGAGTGGTGAAAAACTGTTTTTT | CASSLLAGSGEKLFF
NA | many | 15 | TRBJ2-7 | TRBV4-1 | TGCGCCAGCAGCCAAGAAGGGTTAGGGTCCTACGAGCAGTACTTC | CASSQEGLGSYEQYF
NA | few | 16 | TRBJ2-5 | TRBV27 | TGTGCCAGCAGTTTAGGTGGGGGGACCCCAAGAGGGACCCAGTACTTC | CASSLGGGTPRGTQYF
NA | NA | 11 | TRBJ1-2 | TRBV7-9 | TGTGCCAGCAGCTCCACGCGGGAGTACACCTTC | CASSSTREYTF
NA | few | 15 | TRBJ1-5 | TRBV19 | TGTGCCAGTAGTATTCGGGGCCAGGGGTATCAGCCCCAGCATTTT | CASSIRGQGYQPQHF
TRBD1 | NA | 14 | TRBJ1-2 | TRBV6-5 | TGTGCCAGCGGTAACTCCGGGACAGCCTATGGCTACACCTTC | CASGNSGTAYGYTF
NA | many | 13 | TRBJ1-1 | TRBV27 | TGTGCCAGTCATTACAGGGTCGGGACTGAAGCTTTCTTT | CASHYRVGTEAFF
NA | few | 13 | TRBJ1-5 | TRBV19 | TGTGCCAGTAGTATGCAGGCCAATCAGCCCCAGCATTTT | CASSMQANQPQHF
TRBD2 | few | 14 | TRBJ2-7 | TRBV20-1 | TGCAGTGCTAGCCAGGACTCAGCGGGAGGGTTACAGTACTTC | CSASQDSAGGLQYF
NA | NA | 12 | TRBJ1-5 | TRBV25-1 | TGTGCCAGCAGTGAAGGGTATCAGCCCCAGCATTTT | CASSEGYQPQHF
NA | NA | 14 | TRBJ2-3 | TRBV5-1 | TGCGCCAGCAGCCGGGCTTACTCCGCAGATACGCAGTATTTT | CASSRAYSADTQYF
TRBD2 | few | 15 | TRBJ2-5 | TRBV20-1 | TGCAGTGCTGACTCCCTTTCGGGGGGAGGGGAGACCCAGTACTTC | CSADSLSGGGETQYF
NA | NA | 12 | TRBJ2-3 | TRBV13 | TGTGCCAGCAGCACACGAGTAGATACGCAGTATTTT | CASSTRVDTQYF
TRBD2 | NA | 14 | TRBJ2-7 | TRBV10-3 | TGTGCCACCTCTCCCGGGACTAGCGGCTACGAGCAGTACTTC | CATSPGTSGYEQYF
NA | NA | 15 | TRBJ1-2 | TRBV5-1 | TGCGCCAGCAGCTTGAGTGCTCTCCGGGGCTATGGCTACACCTTC | CASSLSALRGYGYTF
NA | NA | 14 | TRBJ1-2 | TRBV7-9 | TGTGCCAGCAGCTTGACAACCCCAAGCCATGGCTACACCTTC | CASSLTTPSHGYTF
TRBD2 | few | 17 | TRBJ2-3 | TRBV6-2/TRBV6-3 | TGTGCCAGCAGTTACCCCCTAGCGGGAGGAGATATGGATACGCAGTATTTT | CASSYPLAGGDMDTQYF
NA | few | 14 | TRBJ2-7 | TRBV20-1 | TGCAGTGCCCACAACGGCGTTGACGGCCGCGAGCAGTACTTC | CSAHNGVDGREQYF
NA | few | 14 | TRBJ2-1 | TRBV5-1 | TGCGCCAGCAGCTTGTTGTCGGGTGAGCATGAGCAGTTCTTC | CASSLLSGEHEQFF
NA | NA | 15 | TRBJ2-5 | TRBV3-1 | TGTGCCAGCAGCCAAGTTGGTAAGCGATCGGAGACCCAGTACTTC | CASSQVGKRSETQYF
NA | few | 16 | TRBJ2-4 | TRBV6-5 | TGTGCCAGCAGTTACTCGTATCGACAAGCCAAAAACATTCAGTACTTC | CASSYSYRQAKNIQYF
NA | NA | 12 | TRBJ2-7 | TRBV15 | TGTGCCACCAGCAGACAGTATATCGGGCAGTACTTC | CATSRQYIGQYF
NA | NA | 19 | TRBJ2-1 | TRBV24-1 | TGTGCCACCAGTGATCCTGATTTGGGGGAATCGGGTTCCTACAATGAGCAGTTCTTC | CATSDPDLGESGSYNEQFF
NA | few | 13 | TRBJ2-5 | TRBV12-3/TRBV12-4 | TGTGCCAGCAGCTCTACACGCAAGGGGACCCAGTACTTC | CASSSTRKGTQYF
NA | NA | 15 | TRBJ2-1 | TRBV5-5 | TGTGCCAGCAGCCTCCTTAGGAGCTCCTACAATGAGCAGTTCTTC | CASSLLRSSYNEQFF
NA | few | 14 | TRBJ1-3 | TRBV6-5 | TGTGCCAGCAGCCCGGGCAGCATTGGAAACACCATATATTTT | CASSPGSIGNTIYF
NA | NA | 11 | TRBJ2-7 | TRBV29-1 | TGCAGCGTTGCAGCCTCCTACGAGCAGTACTTC | CSVAASYEQYF
NA | few | 13 | TRBJ1-1 | TRBV12-3/TRBV12-4 | TGTGCCAGCAGTCAAAGCTGGGGCACTGAAGCTTTCTTT | CASSQSWGTEAFF
NA | few | 14 | TRBJ2-5 | TRBV6-2/TRBV6-3 | TGTGCCAGCAGTTTTACAGAAATTCAAGAGACCCAGTACTTC | CASSFTEIQETQYF
TRBD1 | few | 13 | TRBJ2-1 | TRBV10-3 | TGTGCCATCTCCGGGACAGGGTACAATGAGCAGTTCTTC | CAISGTGYNEQFF
TRBD1 | few | 16 | TRBJ2-3 | TRBV9 | TGTGCCAGCAGCCGGACAGGTTTCTCTAGCACAGATACGCAGTATTTT | CASSRTGFSSTDTQYF
TRBD2 | NA | 15 | TRBJ2-3 | TRBV2 | TGTGCCAGCAAGGCTAGCGGGATTAGGGCAGATACGCAGTATTTT | CASKASGIRADTQYF
TRBD1 | many | 13 | TRBJ2-5 | TRBV7-2 | TGTGCCAGCAGCAGGGGGCGGAAGGAGACCCAGTACTTC | CASSRGRKETQYF
NA | few | 14 | TRBJ2-3 | TRBV6-5 | TGTGCCAGCGGGCAGGGTGTTAGCACAGATACGCAGTATTTT | CASGQGVSTDTQYF
NA | NA | 15 | TRBJ2-7 | TRBV5-1 | TGCGCCAGCAGCTTGGACGTAGGTGTAGCCTACGAGCAGTACTTC | CASSLDVGVAYEQYF
TRBD2 | NA | 17 | TRBJ2-7 | TRBV6-2/TRBV6-3 | TGTGCCAGCAGTTCGGGACTAGCGGGAGGCTTCTCCTACGAGCAGTACTTC | CASSSGLAGGFSYEQYF
NA | NA | 12 | TRBJ2-7 | TRBV20-1 | TGCAGTGCTAGAAGCAGGGTCCACGAGCAGTACTTC | CSARSRVHEQYF
TRBD1 | many | 17 | TRBJ1-5 | TRBV24-1 | TGTGCCACCAGGAGGCCCTCCCAACAGGGGAGCAATCAGCCCCAGCATTTT | CATRRPSQQGSNQPQHF
NA | few | 17 | TRBJ2-5 | TRBV7-6 | TGTGCCAGCAGCTTAGGGGGTTTCGGGACAATCCGAGAGACCCAGTACTTC | CASSLGGFGTIRETQYF
NA | few | 15 | TRBJ1-6 | TRBV20-1 | TGCAGTGCTAGAACAGGGATTACATATAATTCACCCCTCCACTTT | CSARTGITYNSPLHF
NA | NA | 15 | TRBJ2-7 | TRBV2 | TGTGCCAGCGTTCGTCATCCTGCGGGCGCCTACGAGCAGTACTTC | CASVRHPAGAYEQYF
TRBD1 | NA | 15 | TRBJ2-5 | TRBV5-1 | TGCGCCAGCAGCTTCACCGGGACAGGGATCGAGACCCAGTACTTC | CASSFTGTGIETQYF
NA | NA | 13 | TRBJ1-1 | TRBV24-1 | TGTGCCACCAGTGAGAGGACGAACACTGAAGCTTTCTTT | CATSERTNTEAFF
NA | few | 14 | TRBJ2-2 | TRBV4-3 | TGCGCCAGCAGCCAGGCTTTAAGAACCGGGGAGCTGTTTTTT | CASSQALRTGELFF
TRBD1 | NA | 17 | TRBJ1-2 | TRBV4-1 | TGCGCCAGCAGCCAAGGCGGCAGGGGGCGCCGGGGCTATGGCTACACCTTC | CASSQGGRGRRGYGYTF
NA | few | 13 | TRBJ1-1 | TRBV11-2 | TGTGCCAGCAGCCTAAAACGGAACACTGAAGCTTTCTTT | CASSLKRNTEAFF
NA | NA | 13 | TRBJ2-6 | TRBV7-7 | TGTGCCACCCGGAGGTCTGGGGCCAACGTCCTGACTTTC | CATRRSGANVLTF
TRBD1 | few | 14 | TRBJ2-1 | TRBV5-1 | TGCGCCAGCAGCCCTGGGGACAGGACCAATGAGCAGTTCTTC | CASSPGDRTNEQFF